Below, one T cell receptor beta chain is given with its context. This record comes from a study of Ad26.COV2.S vaccination and SARS-CoV-2 variants. V was shortened by 1 base and J by 3 bases, with 6 bases between the two germline ends. Germline values: CDR1 SGHAT, CDR2 FQNNGV. CDR3 length: 13 amino acids. The table came from immunoSEQ multiplex PCR; TCRdb's copy has only in-frame clones and leaves some out. Of 200,000 to 250,000 clones listed, around 89% are singletons. Treatment in this sample: around 19 received Ad26.COV2.S at low or high dose, single or two shots; roughly 5 received placebo; per-sample allocation not given. Sampling was done on day 63 after the first vaccine or placebo injection.

This receptor was obtained from a person between 18 and 65 years old who received the Ad26.COV2.S COVID-19 vaccine or a placebo. The sample consisted of peripheral blood, taken in a trial of Ad26.COV2.S vaccine versus placebo. V usage is TRBV11-2 and J usage is TRBJ1-2; no clear D. The CDR3, as DNA: TGTGCCAGCAGCTTAGCACAATACTATGGCTACACCTTC. This sequence encodes CASSLAQYYGYTF.